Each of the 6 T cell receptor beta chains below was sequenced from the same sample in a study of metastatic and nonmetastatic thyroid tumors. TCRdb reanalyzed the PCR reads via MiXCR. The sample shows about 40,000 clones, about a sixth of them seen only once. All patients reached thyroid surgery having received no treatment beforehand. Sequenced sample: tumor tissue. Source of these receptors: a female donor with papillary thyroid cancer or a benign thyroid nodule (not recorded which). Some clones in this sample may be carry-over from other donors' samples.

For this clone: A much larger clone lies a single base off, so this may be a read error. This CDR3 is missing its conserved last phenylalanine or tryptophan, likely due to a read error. In nucleotides, the CDR3 is TGCAGCGCTATAGATCAACAGGGGATGCAGACCCAGTACTCC. Its translation is CSAIDQQGMQTQYS. The rearrangement links TRBV20-1 to TRBJ2-5; 7 bases fit TRBD1. The CDR3 contains 14 residues. The germline V gene encodes CDR1 DFQATT and CDR2 SNEGSKA (reference sequence).

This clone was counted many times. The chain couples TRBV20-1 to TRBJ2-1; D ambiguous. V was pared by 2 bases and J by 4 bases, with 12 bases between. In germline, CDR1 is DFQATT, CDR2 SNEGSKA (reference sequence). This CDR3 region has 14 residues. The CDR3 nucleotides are TGCAGTGCTAGATCGGCTACCACTTACAATGAGCAGTTCTTC. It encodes CSARSATTYNEQFF.

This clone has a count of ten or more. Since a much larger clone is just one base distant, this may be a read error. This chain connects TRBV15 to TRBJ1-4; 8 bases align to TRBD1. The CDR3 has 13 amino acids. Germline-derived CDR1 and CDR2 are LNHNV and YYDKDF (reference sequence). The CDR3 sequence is CATSDTGTGLLVF. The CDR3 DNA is TGTGCCACCAGCGATACAGGGACAGGCCTATTGGTTTTT.

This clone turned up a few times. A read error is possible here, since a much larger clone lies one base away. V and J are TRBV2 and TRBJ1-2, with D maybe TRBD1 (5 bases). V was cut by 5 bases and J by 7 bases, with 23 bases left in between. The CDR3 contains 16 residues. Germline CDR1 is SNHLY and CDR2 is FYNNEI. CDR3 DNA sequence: TGTGCCAGCAGTTTAGGCTTACAGACTGGGGCCTGTGGCTACACCTTC. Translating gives CASSLGLQTGACGYTF.

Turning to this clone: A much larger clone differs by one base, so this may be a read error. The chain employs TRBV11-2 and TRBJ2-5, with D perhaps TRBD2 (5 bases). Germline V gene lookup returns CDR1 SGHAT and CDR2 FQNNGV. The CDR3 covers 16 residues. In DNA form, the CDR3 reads TGTTCCAGCAGCTTAGCCCAAGGAGGTGGGCAAGAGACCCAGTACTTC. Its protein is CSSSLAQGGGQETQYF.

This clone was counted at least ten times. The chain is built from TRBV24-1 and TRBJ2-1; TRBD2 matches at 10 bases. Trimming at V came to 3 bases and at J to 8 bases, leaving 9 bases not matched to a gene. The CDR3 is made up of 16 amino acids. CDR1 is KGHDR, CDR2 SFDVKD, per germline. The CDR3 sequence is CATSDPSGRAWDEQFF. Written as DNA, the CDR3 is TGTGCCACCAGTGATCCGAGCGGGAGGGCCTGGGATGAGCAGTTCTTC.